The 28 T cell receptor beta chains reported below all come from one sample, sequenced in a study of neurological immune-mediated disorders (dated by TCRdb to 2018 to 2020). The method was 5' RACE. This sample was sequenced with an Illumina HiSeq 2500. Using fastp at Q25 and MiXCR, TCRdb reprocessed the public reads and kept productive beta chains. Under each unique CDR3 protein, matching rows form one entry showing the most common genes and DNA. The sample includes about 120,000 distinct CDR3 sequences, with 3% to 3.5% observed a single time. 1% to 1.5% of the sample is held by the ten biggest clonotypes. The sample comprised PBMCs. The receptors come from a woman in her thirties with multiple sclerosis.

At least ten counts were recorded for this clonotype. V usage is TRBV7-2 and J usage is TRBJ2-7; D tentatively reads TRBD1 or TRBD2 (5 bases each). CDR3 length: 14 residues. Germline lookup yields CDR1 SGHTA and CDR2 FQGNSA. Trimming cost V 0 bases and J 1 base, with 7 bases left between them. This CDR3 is CASSLAGDSYEQYF. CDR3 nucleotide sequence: TGTGCCAGCAGCTTAGCGGGGGATTCCTACGAGCAGTACTTC.

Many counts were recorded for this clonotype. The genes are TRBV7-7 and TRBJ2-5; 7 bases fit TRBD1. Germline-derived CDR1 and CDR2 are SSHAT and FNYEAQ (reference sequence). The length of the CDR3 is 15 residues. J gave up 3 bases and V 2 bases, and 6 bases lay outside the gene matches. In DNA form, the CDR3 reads TGTGCCAGCAGCTTAACCGGGACAGATAAAGAGACCCAGTACTTC. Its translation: CASSLTGTDKETQYF.

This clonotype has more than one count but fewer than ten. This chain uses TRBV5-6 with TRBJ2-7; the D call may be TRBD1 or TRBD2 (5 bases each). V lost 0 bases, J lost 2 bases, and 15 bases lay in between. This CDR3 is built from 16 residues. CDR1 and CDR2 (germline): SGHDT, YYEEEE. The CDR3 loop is CASSLGGTQKAYEQYF. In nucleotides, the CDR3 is TGTGCCAGCAGCTTGGGTGGGACCCAAAAAGCCTACGAGCAGTACTTC.

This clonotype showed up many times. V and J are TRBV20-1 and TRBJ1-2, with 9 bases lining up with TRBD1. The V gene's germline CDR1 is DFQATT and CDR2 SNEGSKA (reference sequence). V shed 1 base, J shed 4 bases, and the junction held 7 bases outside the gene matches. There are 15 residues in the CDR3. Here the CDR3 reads CSARAKGQGSYGYTF. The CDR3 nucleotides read TGCAGTGCTAGAGCTAAGGGACAGGGATCCTATGGCTACACCTTC.

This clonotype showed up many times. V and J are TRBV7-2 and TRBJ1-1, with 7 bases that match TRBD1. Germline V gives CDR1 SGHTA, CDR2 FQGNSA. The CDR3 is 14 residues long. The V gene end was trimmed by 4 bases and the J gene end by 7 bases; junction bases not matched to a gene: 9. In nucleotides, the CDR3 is TGTGCCAGCAGCTGGACGGGACAGACCATTGAAGCTTTCTTT. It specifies CASSWTGQTIEAFF.

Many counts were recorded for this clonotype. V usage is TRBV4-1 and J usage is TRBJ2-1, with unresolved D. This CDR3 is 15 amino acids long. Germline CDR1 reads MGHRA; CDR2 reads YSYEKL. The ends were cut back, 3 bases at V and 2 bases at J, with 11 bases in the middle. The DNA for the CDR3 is TGCGCCAGCAGCCACGACGCGGTCACCTACAATGAGCAGTTCTTC. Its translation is CASSHDAVTYNEQFF.

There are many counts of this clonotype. The CDR3 nucleotides read TGTGCCAGCAGTCCTAATGGCGGGGAGACCCAGTACTTC. Its protein is CASSPNGGETQYF. V gene TRBV27 combines with J gene TRBJ2-5; TRBD2 is a possible D gene (5 bases). The germline gives CDR1 MNHEY, CDR2 SMNVEV (reference sequence). This CDR3 contains 13 residues. The germline V and J ends were trimmed by 5 bases and 5 bases, with 12 bases remaining between them.

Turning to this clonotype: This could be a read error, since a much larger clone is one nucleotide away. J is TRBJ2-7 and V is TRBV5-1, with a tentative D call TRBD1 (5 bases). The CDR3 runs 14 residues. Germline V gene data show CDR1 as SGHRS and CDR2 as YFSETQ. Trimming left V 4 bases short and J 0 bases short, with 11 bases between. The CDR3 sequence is CASSPDSISYEQYF. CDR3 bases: TGCGCCAGCAGCCCCGACAGTATCTCCTACGAGCAGTACTTC.

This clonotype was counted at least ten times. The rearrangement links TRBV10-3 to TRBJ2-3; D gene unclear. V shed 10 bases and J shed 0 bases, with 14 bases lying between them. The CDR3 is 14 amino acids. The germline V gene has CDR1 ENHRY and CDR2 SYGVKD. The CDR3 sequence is CATSGRSSTDTQYF. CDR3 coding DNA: TGTGCCACCTCGGGTCGGAGTAGCACAGATACGCAGTATTTT.

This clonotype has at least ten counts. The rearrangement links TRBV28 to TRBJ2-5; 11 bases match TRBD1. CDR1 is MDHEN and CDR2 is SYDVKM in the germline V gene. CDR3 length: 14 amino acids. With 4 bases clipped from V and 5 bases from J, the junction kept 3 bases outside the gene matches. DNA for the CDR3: TGTGCCAGCAGTTGGACAGGGGGCCAGGAGACCCAGTACTTC. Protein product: CASSWTGGQETQYF.

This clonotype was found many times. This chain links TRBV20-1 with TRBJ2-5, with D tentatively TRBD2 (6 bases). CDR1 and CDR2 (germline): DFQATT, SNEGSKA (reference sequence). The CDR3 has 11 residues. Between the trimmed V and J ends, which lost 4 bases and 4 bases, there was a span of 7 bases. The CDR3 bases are TGCAGTGCTATTAGCGGAGAGACCCAGTACTTC. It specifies CSAISGETQYF.

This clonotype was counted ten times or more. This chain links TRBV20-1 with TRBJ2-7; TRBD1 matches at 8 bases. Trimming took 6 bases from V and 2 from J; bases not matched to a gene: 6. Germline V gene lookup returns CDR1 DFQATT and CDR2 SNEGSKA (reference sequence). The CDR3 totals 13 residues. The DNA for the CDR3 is TGCAGTGCCACGCGGACAGGGACCTACGAGCAGTACTTC. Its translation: CSATRTGTYEQYF.

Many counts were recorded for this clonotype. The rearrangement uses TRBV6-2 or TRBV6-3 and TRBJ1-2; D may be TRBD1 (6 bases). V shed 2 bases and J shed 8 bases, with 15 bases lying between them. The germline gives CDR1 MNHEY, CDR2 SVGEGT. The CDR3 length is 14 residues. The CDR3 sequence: CASSYPNPGEGYTF. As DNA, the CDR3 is TGTGCCAGCAGTTACCCGAATCCAGGGGAAGGCTACACCTTC.

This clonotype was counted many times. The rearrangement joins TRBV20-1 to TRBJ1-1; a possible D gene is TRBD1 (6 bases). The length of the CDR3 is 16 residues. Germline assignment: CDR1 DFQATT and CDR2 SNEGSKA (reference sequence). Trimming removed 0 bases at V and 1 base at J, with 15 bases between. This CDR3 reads CSARDFGRGRNTEAFF. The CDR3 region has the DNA TGCAGTGCTAGAGATTTTGGCAGGGGACGGAACACTGAAGCTTTCTTT.

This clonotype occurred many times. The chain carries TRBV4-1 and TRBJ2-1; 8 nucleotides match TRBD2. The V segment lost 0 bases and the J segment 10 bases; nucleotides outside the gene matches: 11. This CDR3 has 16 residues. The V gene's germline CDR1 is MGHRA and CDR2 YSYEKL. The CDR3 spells CASSQEGIERGREQFF. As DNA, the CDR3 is TGCGCCAGCAGCCAAGAAGGGATTGAGCGGGGGAGGGAGCAGTTCTTC.

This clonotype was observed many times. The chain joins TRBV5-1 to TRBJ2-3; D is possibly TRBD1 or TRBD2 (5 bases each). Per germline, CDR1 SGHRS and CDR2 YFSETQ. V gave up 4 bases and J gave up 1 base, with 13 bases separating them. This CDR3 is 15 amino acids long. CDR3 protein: CASSLQRGRTDTQYF. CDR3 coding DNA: TGCGCCAGCAGCCTGCAAAGGGGACGCACAGATACGCAGTATTTT.

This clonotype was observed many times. CDR3 sequence (DNA): TGTGCCACCAGTGAGACCGGGACAAATCAGCCCCAGCATTTT. Its protein is CATSETGTNQPQHF. The chain couples TRBV24-1 to TRBJ1-5; tentatively, D is TRBD1 (6 bases). Trimming pared 4 bases from V and 4 bases from J, leaving 10 bases between. Germline V gives CDR1 KGHDR, CDR2 SFDVKD. The CDR3 has 14 amino acids.

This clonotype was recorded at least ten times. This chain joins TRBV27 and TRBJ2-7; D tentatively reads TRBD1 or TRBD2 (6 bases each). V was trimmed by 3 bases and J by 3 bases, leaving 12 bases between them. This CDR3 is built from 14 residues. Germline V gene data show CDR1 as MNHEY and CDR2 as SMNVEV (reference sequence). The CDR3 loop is CASSFGGVGYEQYF. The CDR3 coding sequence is TGTGCCAGCAGTTTCGGGGGCGTTGGCTACGAGCAGTACTTC.

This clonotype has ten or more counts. CDR3 nucleotides: TGTGCCAGCAGGTGGGGGTCGGGCCCTAATGAGCAGTTCTTC. This encodes CASRWGSGPNEQFF. The chain combines TRBV27 with TRBJ2-1; D tentatively reads TRBD1 or TRBD2 (5 bases each). CDR3 length: 14 residues. Trimming took 6 bases from V and 7 from J, leaving 16 bases between them. CDR1 and CDR2 (germline): MNHEY, SMNVEV (reference sequence).

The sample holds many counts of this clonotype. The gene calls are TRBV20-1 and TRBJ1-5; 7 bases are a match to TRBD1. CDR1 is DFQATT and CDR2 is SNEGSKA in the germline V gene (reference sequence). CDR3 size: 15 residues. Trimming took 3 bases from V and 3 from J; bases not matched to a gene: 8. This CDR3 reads CSASPPGQPNQPQHF. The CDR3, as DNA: TGCAGTGCTAGCCCCCCGGGACAGCCCAATCAGCCCCAGCATTTT.

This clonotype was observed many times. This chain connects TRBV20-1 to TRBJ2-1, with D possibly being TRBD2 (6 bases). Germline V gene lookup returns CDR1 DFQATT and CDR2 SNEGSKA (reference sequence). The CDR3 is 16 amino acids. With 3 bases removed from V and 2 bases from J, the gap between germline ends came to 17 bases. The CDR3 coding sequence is TGCAGTGCTAGTCAGGAGGGAGCCCTCCCCTACAATGAGCAGTTCTTC. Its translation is CSASQEGALPYNEQFF.

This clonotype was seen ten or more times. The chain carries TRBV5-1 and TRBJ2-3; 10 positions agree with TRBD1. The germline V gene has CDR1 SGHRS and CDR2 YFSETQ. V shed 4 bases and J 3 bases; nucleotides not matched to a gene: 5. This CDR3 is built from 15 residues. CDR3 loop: CASSPGQGGTDTQYF. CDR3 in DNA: TGCGCCAGCAGCCCAGGACAGGGGGGGACAGATACGCAGTATTTT.

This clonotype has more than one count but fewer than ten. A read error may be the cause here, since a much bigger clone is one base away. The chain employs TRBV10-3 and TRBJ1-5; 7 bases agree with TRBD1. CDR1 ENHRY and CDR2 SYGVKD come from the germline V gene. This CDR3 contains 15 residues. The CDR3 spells CAISDKGASNQPQNF. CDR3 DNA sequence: TGTGCCATCAGTGATAAGGGGGCTAGCAATCAGCCCCAGAATTTT.

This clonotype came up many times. The CDR3 region is CASSARPRETQYF. The CDR3 DNA sequence: TGTGCCAGTTCCGCTCGGCCACGTGAGACCCAGTACTTC. The chain combines TRBV27 with TRBJ2-5; D is ambiguous. CDR3 length: 13 residues. Germline lookup yields CDR1 MNHEY and CDR2 SMNVEV (reference sequence). The V end was cut by 9 bases, the J end by 5 bases, with 16 bases between.

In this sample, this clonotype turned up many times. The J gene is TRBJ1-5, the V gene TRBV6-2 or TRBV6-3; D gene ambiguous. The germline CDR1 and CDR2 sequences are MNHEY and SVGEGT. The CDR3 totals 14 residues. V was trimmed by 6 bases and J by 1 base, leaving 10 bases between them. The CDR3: CASRTGRSNQPQHF. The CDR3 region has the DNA TGTGCCAGCAGGACGGGCAGGAGCAATCAGCCCCAGCATTTT.

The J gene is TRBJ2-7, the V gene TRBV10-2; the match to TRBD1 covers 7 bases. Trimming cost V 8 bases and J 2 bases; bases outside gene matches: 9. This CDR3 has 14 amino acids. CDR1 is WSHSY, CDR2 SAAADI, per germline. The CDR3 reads CASVRTGGTYEQYF. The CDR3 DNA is TGCGCCAGCGTAAGGACAGGCGGAACCTACGAGCAGTACTTC.

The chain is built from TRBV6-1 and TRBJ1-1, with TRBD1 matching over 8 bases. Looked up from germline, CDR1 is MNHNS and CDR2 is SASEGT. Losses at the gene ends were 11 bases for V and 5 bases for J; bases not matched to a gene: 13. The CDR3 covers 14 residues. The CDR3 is CAVRGPDQGTEAFF. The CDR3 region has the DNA TGTGCCGTCAGGGGGCCCGATCAGGGGACTGAAGCTTTCTTT.

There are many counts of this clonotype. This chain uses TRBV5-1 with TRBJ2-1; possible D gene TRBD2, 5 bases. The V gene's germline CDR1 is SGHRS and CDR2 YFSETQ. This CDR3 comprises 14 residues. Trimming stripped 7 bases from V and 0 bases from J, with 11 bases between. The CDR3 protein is CASGLGSSYNEQFF. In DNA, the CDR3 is TGCGCCAGCGGGCTGGGGAGCTCCTACAATGAGCAGTTCTTC.